This TCR beta chain originates from a study of T cell repertoires in cytomegalovirus infection. Across the whole study: Selected CMV epitopes included recently identified HLA-C-restricted ones as well as well-studied HLA-B-restricted ones. Through public TCR beta signatures, both CMV infection and matching HLA type were indicated.

Study-wide findings and caveats: The ex vivo response was dominated by HLA-C-restricted CMV-specific TCR beta clonotypes. The cumulative frequency of public TCR beta families identified carriers of CMV plus the relevant HLA.

In its sample, this clonotype was seen many times. Its antigen remains unidentified. TCRdb re-called the reads through MiXCR, storing one row per CDR3 protein. The data contain just over 450,000 distinct CDR3 sequences, approximately 40% of them singletons. CDR3 size: 16 residues. Germline V gene sequence: CDR1 SGHRS, CDR2 YFSETQ. The junction had 4 bases not matched to a gene; V was cut back by 0 bases and J by 2 bases. This chain uses TRBV5-1 with TRBJ2-5; 10 nucleotides line up with TRBD2. This clonotype was obtained from a human donor in good health (CMV status not recorded). Some clones in this sample may be carry-over from other donors' samples. The sequences come from cultured PBMCs, collected from culture after CMV antigen stimulation. The CDR3 spells CASSLDQRGGQETQYF. In DNA, the CDR3 is TGCGCCAGCAGCTTGGATCAGCGGGGGGGTCAAGAGACCCAGTACTTC. Looking up the rest from reference TRBV5-1 and TRBJ2-5 gives the full variable domain: KAGVTQTPRYLIKTRGQQVTLSCSPISGHRSVSWYQQTPGQGLQFLFEYFSETQRNKGNFPGRFSGRQFSNSRSEMNVSTLELGDSALYLCASSLDQRGGQETQYFGPGTRLLVL.